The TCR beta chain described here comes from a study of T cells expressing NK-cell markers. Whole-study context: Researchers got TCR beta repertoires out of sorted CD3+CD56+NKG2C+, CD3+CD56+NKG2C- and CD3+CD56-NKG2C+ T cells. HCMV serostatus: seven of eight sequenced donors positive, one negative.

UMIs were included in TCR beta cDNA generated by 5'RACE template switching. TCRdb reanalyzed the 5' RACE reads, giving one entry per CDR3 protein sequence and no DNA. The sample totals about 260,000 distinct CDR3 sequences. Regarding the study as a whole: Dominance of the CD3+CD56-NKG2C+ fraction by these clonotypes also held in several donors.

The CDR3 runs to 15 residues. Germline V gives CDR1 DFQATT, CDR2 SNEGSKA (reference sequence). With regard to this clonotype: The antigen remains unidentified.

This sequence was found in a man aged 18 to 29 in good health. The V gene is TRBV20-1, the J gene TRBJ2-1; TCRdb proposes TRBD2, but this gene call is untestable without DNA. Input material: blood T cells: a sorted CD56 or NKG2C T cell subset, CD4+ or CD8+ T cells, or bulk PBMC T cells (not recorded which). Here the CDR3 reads CSARDVAGGGHEQFF.